The rows below give T cell receptor beta chains drawn from one sample of a study of brain T cells in children with intractable seizures. Generated by immunoSEQ multiplex PCR, the TCRdb table keeps only in-frame clones and is missing some. The profile shows approximately 41,000 clones, 90% of them singletons. The starting material was peripheral blood, obtained at surgery. These receptor sequences come from a girl aged 2-10 years with tuberous sclerosis and intractable seizures. Both conserved end residues are part of each CDR3. A D gene is named only where the DNA matches it firmly. Only part of the rows carry a size: once, few, many, or a class if the clone is expanded.

clone size,V gene,D gene,J gene,CDR3 DNA,CDR3 protein
once,TRBV24-1,TRBD1,TRBJ2-5,TGTGCCACCAGTGAACCGGGACAGCAACAAGAGACCCAGTACTTC,CATSEPGQQQETQYF
-,TRBV7-3,-,TRBJ2-1,TGTGCCAGCGGTAGAAACATCGACAATGAGCAGTTCTTC,CASGRNIDNEQFF
-,TRBV10-3,TRBD1,TRBJ2-7,TGTGCCATCTCACCGACAGGGGGAAACTACGAGCAGTACTTC,CAISPTGGNYEQYF
-,TRBV7-2,TRBD2,TRBJ2-5,TGTGCCAGCAGTTCTAGCGGGGGGGGGCCTGGGACCCAGTACTTC,CASSSSGGGPGTQYF
-,TRBV5-8,-,TRBJ1-2,TGTGCCAGCAGCTTCAGGCTCGGCAATGGCTACACCTTC,CASSFRLGNGYTF
-,TRBV24-1,-,TRBJ1-2,TGTGCCACCAGTGATCCTCGGTACCGGGACGGAAACTATGGCTACACCTTC,CATSDPRYRDGNYGYTF
-,TRBV27,-,TRBJ1-2,TGTGCCAGCAGTCCTCGATCCCCGGGCCCGGCTAACTATGGCTACACCTTC,CASSPRSPGPANYGYTF
once,TRBV2,TRBD1,TRBJ1-5,TGTGCCAGCAGCCTAGGACAGGGGGCACAGCCCCAGCATTTT,CASSLGQGAQPQHF
-,TRBV18,-,TRBJ1-4,TGTGCCAGCTCATTCCGGGAAGGGGAAAAACTGTTTTTT,CASSFREGEKLFF
-,TRBV3-1/TRBV3-2,-,TRBJ2-2,TGTGCCAGCAGACCAGCAACCGGGGAGCTGTTTTTT,CASRPATGELFF
-,TRBV13,TRBD1,TRBJ1-1,TGTGCCAGCAGCCCAAAAGGGACAGGGGGTACTGAAGCTTTCTTT,CASSPKGTGGTEAFF
-,TRBV3-1/TRBV3-2,-,TRBJ1-5,TGTGCCAGCAGCCAACGCAGACACAGGTTCTCTCCGCCGGATAATAGCAATCAGCCCCAGCATTTT,CASSQRRHRFSPPDNSNQPQHF
once,TRBV5-4,-,TRBJ2-6,TGTGCCAGCAGCGGACGGGACCGTAACGTCCTGACTTTC,CASSGRDRNVLTF
-,TRBV6-2/TRBV6-3,-,TRBJ1-2,TGTGCCAGCAGTGAGCCGGCCATCTATGGCTACACCTTC,CASSEPAIYGYTF
once,TRBV5-6,-,TRBJ2-2,TGTGCCAGCAGCTTTTGGAGGGGGGCGAGAACCGGGGAGCTGTTTTTT,CASSFWRGARTGELFF
-,TRBV30,-,TRBJ2-5,TGTGCCTGGAGTTCGGGGGTGCTCCAAGAGACCCAGTACTTC,CAWSSGVLQETQYF
-,TRBV2,-,TRBJ1-3,TGTGCCAGCAGATTTGGACAAGACTCTGGAAACACCATATATTTT,CASRFGQDSGNTIYF
once,TRBV4-2,TRBD2,TRBJ2-3,TGTGCCAGCAGCCATAGACATGGAGCGGGGGGCACAGATACGCAGTATTTT,CASSHRHGAGGTDTQYF
few,TRBV28,-,TRBJ1-2,TGTGCCAGCAGTTCTCCCTATGGCTACACCTTC,CASSSPYGYTF
-,TRBV9,-,TRBJ1-1,TGTGCCAGCAGCTTCGAAGCGAACACTGAAGCTTTCTTT,CASSFEANTEAFF
-,TRBV11-2,-,TRBJ2-1,TGTGCCAGCAGCGGAGCTGCCGGGAGAGGGAATGAGCAGTTCTTC,CASSGAAGRGNEQFF
-,TRBV9,-,TRBJ1-2,TGTGCCAGCAGCGACAGGGTCTATGGCTACACCTTC,CASSDRVYGYTF
-,TRBV18,-,TRBJ2-5,TGTGCCAGCTCACGGAAGACCCAGTACTTC,CASSRKTQYF
-,TRBV14,-,TRBJ1-3,TGTGCCAGCAGGTTCAGGGTTGGAAACACCATATATTTT,CASRFRVGNTIYF
-,TRBV2,-,TRBJ1-5,TGTGCCAGCAGTGCGGATAGCAATCAGCCCCAGCATTTT,CASSADSNQPQHF
-,TRBV6-5,-,TRBJ1-1,TGTGCCAGCACCGACCGACCCGTCGGTCGGGCTTTCTTT,CASTDRPVGRAFF
-,TRBV9,-,TRBJ1-2,TGTGCCAGCAGCGGTAACAGCCCCAGGGGTGGCTACACCTTC,CASSGNSPRGGYTF
-,TRBV14,-,TRBJ2-1,TGTGCCAGCAGCCAACGCGGGGCCTCCTACAATGAGCAGTTCTTC,CASSQRGASYNEQFF
once,TRBV27,-,TRBJ1-6,TGTGCCAGCAGTCCTCCGAGCTCCTATAATTCACCCCTCCACTTT,CASSPPSSYNSPLHF
-,TRBV3-1/TRBV3-2,-,TRBJ1-2,TGTGCCAGCAGCTCCTATCTTAGTCGTTCTAACTATGGCTACACCTTC,CASSSYLSRSNYGYTF
-,TRBV18,TRBD2,TRBJ2-3,TGTGCCAGCTCACCAGGGACTACTAGCACAGATACGCAGTATTTT,CASSPGTTSTDTQYF
once,TRBV20-1,-,TRBJ2-1,TGCAGTGCTAGTACCTGGGGGAATGAGCAGTTCTTC,CSASTWGNEQFF
-,TRBV19,TRBD1,TRBJ1-6,TGTGCCAGTAGTAAGGGACAGGGAAGGAGCTCCTATAATTCACCCCTCCACTTT,CASSKGQGRSSYNSPLHF
-,TRBV5-5,-,TRBJ2-2,TGTGCCAGCAGCTTGGCGTGGCGGAACACCGGGGAGCTGTTTTTT,CASSLAWRNTGELFF
-,TRBV25-1,-,TRBJ2-3,TGTGCCAGCAGAGGGCACGCGGCAGATACGCAGTATTTT,CASRGHAADTQYF
-,TRBV10-2,TRBD2,TRBJ2-7,TGCGCCTCCAAGCGGGGCGAGCGGGGGAGCTCCTACGAGCAGTACTTC,CASKRGERGSSYEQYF
-,TRBV5-1,-,TRBJ2-1,TGCGCCAGCAGCATGGACTCGACAAGGGGCAATGAGCAGTTCTTC,CASSMDSTRGNEQFF